The 9 T cell receptor beta chains below were found in one sample sequenced in a study of T cells after yellow fever vaccination. Each CDR3 protein gets one entry after TCRdb re-called the 5' RACE reads with MiXCR. The sample records about 160,000 distinct CDR3 sequences, almost 7% being singletons. The source material was CD4+ T cells sorted from PBMCs, sampled around 5 days after the first yellow fever vaccination. These receptors all come from a man aged 18 to 30 who received the YFV17D yellow fever vaccine.

This chain links TRBV24-1 with TRBJ1-2, with unresolved D. The CDR3 loop spans 12 amino acids. Trimming pared 6 bases from V and 2 bases from J, leaving 6 bases between. Per the germline V gene, CDR1 is KGHDR and CDR2 is SFDVKD. The CDR3 region is CATSPRNYGYTF. The CDR3 bases are TGTGCCACCAGTCCGCGGAACTATGGCTACACCTTC.

This clonotype was counted at least ten times. The rearrangement uses TRBV4-3 and TRBJ2-3; weak D call: TRBD2 (7 bases). The germline V gene encodes CDR1 LGHNA and CDR2 YSLEER. The CDR3 covers 14 residues. V lost 1 base and J lost 6, with 11 bases in between. CDR3 amino acids: CASSQGTRGDTQYF. As DNA, the CDR3 is TGCGCCAGCAGCCAAGGGACTAGGGGGGATACGCAGTATTTT.

As concerns this clonotype: One junction end does not reproduce the germline sequence, and a read error may be involved. V is TRBV12-3 or TRBV12-4 and J is TRBJ2-3, with D possibly being TRBD2 (5 bases). The CDR3 has 18 residues. The CDR3 nucleotides read TGTGCCTGCAGTTTATTGTCGCGAGGGTTGATACGCACAGATACGCAGTATTTT. This encodes CACSLLSRGLIRTDTQYF.

This clonotype showed up many times. The chain recombines TRBV25-1 with TRBJ1-2, with a possible D match to TRBD1 (5 bases). V was pared by 6 bases and J by 7 bases, with 18 bases between. CDR3 length: 14 amino acids. Germline-derived CDR1 and CDR2 are MGHDK and SYGVNS. The CDR3 spells CASSLQGGASGYTF. The CDR3 region has the DNA TGTGCCAGCAGCCTCCAGGGTGGTGCGTCTGGCTACACCTTC.

This clonotype came up a few times. The V call is TRBV6-1, the J call TRBJ2-7; D may match TRBD1 or TRBD2 (5 bases each). The germline gives CDR1 MNHNS, CDR2 SASEGT. CDR3 length: 15 amino acids. The V end lost 7 bases, the J end lost 5 bases, and 21 bases lay between the germline ends. The CDR3 region has the DNA TGTGCCAGCACCTCCGAGGGCGCAGGGTCCCACGAGCAGTACTTC. This translates into CASTSEGAGSHEQYF.

This clonotype was picked up many times. V is TRBV7-3 and J is TRBJ2-3, with TRBD2 matching over 12 bases. CDR3 length: 14 amino acids. Germline loops: CDR1 SGHTA, CDR2 FQGTGA. The V segment lost 4 bases and the J segment 6 bases; nucleotides outside the gene matches: 2. The CDR3 loop reads CASSSGTSGDTQYF. The CDR3 DNA sequence: TGTGCCAGCAGCTCTGGGACTAGCGGGGATACGCAGTATTTT.

This clonotype was seen ten or more times. V and J are TRBV6-2 or TRBV6-3 and TRBJ2-1; tentatively, D is TRBD2 (6 bases). Germline V gene sequence: CDR1 MNHEY, CDR2 SVGEGT. Trimming removed 3 bases at V and 9 bases at J, with 12 bases between. The CDR3 sequence is 13 residues long. CDR3 DNA: TGTGCCAGCAGTTATGGAGGGCCGGTTGAGCAGTTCTTC. This sequence encodes CASSYGGPVEQFF.

The table lists this clonotype with many counts. The J gene is TRBJ1-1, the V gene TRBV15; unclear D gene. Trimming cost V 1 base and J 4 bases, with 10 bases left between them. The germline V gene has CDR1 LNHNV and CDR2 YYDKDF (reference sequence). The CDR3 totals 14 residues. The CDR3, as DNA: TGTGCCACCAGCAGAGTCGGGTCAGCCACTGAAGCTTTCTTT. It specifies CATSRVGSATEAFF.

The table lists this clonotype with many counts. The chain carries TRBV6-1 and TRBJ2-5; 9 nucleotides agree with TRBD1. V shed 5 bases and J 2 bases; nucleotides not matched to a gene: 6. The length of the CDR3 is 15 residues. Germline V gives CDR1 MNHNS, CDR2 SASEGT. CDR3 nucleotides: TGTGCCAGCAGTCGGACGACAGGGGGACAAGAGACCCAGTACTTC. Translating it yields CASSRTTGGQETQYF.